This is a list of T cell receptor beta chains from one sample in a study of T cells expressing NK-cell markers. TCRdb re-called the 5' RACE reads; one entry per CDR3 protein, DNA not given. The sample includes 350,000 to 450,000 distinct CDR3 sequences. Sequencing was carried out using blood T cells: a sorted CD56 or NKG2C T cell subset, CD4+ or CD8+ T cells, or bulk PBMC T cells (not recorded which). Receptors originate from a man aged 18-69 years in good health. Both conserved end residues are part of each CDR3.

j_gene | v_gene | CDR3aa
TRBJ2-5 | TRBV19 | CASSRRGGAGETQYF
TRBJ2-1 | TRBV6-5 | CAAITPNEQFF
TRBJ2-7 | TRBV10-3 | CAISTGQGSSYEQYF
TRBJ2-7 | TRBV18 | CASSPGTGVTYEQYF
TRBJ1-3 | TRBV7-2 | CASSPGTGRRGQNTIYF
TRBJ2-3 | TRBV24-1 | CATSDRRGKGTDTQYF
TRBJ2-3 | TRBV3-1 | CASSLRRADTQYF
TRBJ1-6 | TRBV3-1 | CASSQVGAQDSPLHF
TRBJ2-7 | TRBV6-2/TRBV6-3 | CASSSPRQGASYEQYF
TRBJ2-2 | TRBV2 | CASLLVPGANTGELFF
TRBJ1-5 | TRBV2 | CATQGWGRNQPQHF
TRBJ1-2 | TRBV3-1 | CASSQIWTGSYGYTF
TRBJ2-7 | TRBV3-1 | CASSQLDRDGDEQYF
TRBJ2-4 | TRBV27 | CASSPARQGAGVKNIQYF
TRBJ2-1 | TRBV15 | CATSRRTGDEQFF
TRBJ2-3 | TRBV18 | CASSPGLASADTQYF
TRBJ2-2 | TRBV4-2 | CASSPGASAGELFF
TRBJ2-7 | TRBV5-6 | CASSLDWSKQYF
TRBJ2-2 | TRBV6-1 | CASSLDRGETGELFF
TRBJ2-5 | TRBV18 | CASSPRAGGLEETQYF
TRBJ2-7 | TRBV20-1 | CSATRTSGYEQYF
TRBJ1-2 | TRBV2 | CASTRDRGRVGYTF
TRBJ2-7 | TRBV5-1 | CASSSSLLEDLSEQYF
TRBJ2-7 | TRBV7-9 | CASNDDRDSYEQYF
TRBJ2-5 | TRBV5-5 | CASSLSTGTVYQETQYF
TRBJ1-2 | TRBV14 | CAIRRGGSYGYTF
TRBJ2-5 | TRBV11-2 | CASSLGAAQETQYF
TRBJ2-3 | TRBV7-2 | CASSLVRGGSTDTQYF
TRBJ2-1 | TRBV15 | CATSRPGRRSSYNEQFF
TRBJ1-2 | TRBV20-1 | CSAQGAHGYTF
TRBJ1-2 | TRBV5-1 | CASSFTGRSGYTF
TRBJ2-7 | TRBV11-2 | CASTLTGSPLAQYF
TRBJ2-3 | TRBV29-1 | CSVETRTGKDTQYF
TRBJ2-5 | TRBV5-1 | CASSGGVAETQYF
TRBJ1-6 | TRBV5-1 | CASSLDPRGYNSPLHF
TRBJ1-2 | TRBV7-2 | CASSFPVGPMSYGYTF
TRBJ2-7 | TRBV29-1 | CSAGAGGPDEQYF
TRBJ2-1 | TRBV20-1 | CSATGASGGAYNEQFF
TRBJ2-4 | TRBV5-1 | CASRTDQGAMYF
TRBJ2-7 | TRBV6-5 | CASRLTKGSEQYF
TRBJ1-5 | TRBV27 | CASSHRSGRNQPQHF
TRBJ1-2 | TRBV10-3 | CAITRGQGSGYTF
TRBJ2-1 | TRBV7-9 | CASRERLAGDNEQFF
TRBJ2-1 | TRBV18 | CASSPRQGYYNEQFF